A selection of T cell receptor beta chains follows, all from one sample in a study of blood T cell repertoires in COVID-19. Generated by immunoSEQ multiplex PCR, the TCRdb table keeps only in-frame clones and is missing some. The repertoire holds under 200,000 clones, with 84% as singletons. The sequenced sample consisted of PBMCs or T cells enriched from blood (not recorded which). The receptors were sampled from a woman younger than 45 who had been exposed to COVID-19. The CDR3 runs from the conserved cysteine through the conserved F or W. D genes are given only for firm matches. Clone size is not always given. Where it is, it says once, few, many or a class for expanded clones.

abundance,v_gene,j_gene,d_gene,CDR3nt,CDR3aa
.,TRBV6-5,TRBJ1-1,.,TGTGCCAGCACTCCCATAGGGGGTGAAGCTTTCTTT,CASTPIGGEAFF
once,TRBV5-6,TRBJ2-3,TRBD2,TGCGCCAGCAGCGGGGGACTAGCGGGGGGCCAATTCATAACAGATACGCAGTATTTT,CASSGGLAGGQFITDTQYF
.,TRBV18,TRBJ1-1,TRBD1,TGTGCCAGCTCAGTGGACAGGGCCACTGAAGCTTTCTTT,CASSVDRATEAFF
.,TRBV7-9,TRBJ1-3,TRBD1,TGTGCCAGCAGAAAGCGACAGGGCCCAGGCACCATATATTTT,CASRKRQGPGTIYF
.,TRBV3-1/TRBV3-2,TRBJ2-3,TRBD2,TGTGCCAGCAGCCAAGACCCCCCAGGACTAGCGGGGGGGTCAGATACGCAGTATTTT,CASSQDPPGLAGGSDTQYF
.,TRBV5-4,TRBJ1-2,.,TGTGCCAGCAACGTTCAGGGAGGGGGTGGCTACACCTTC,CASNVQGGGGYTF
.,TRBV6-5,TRBJ1-5,TRBD1,TGTGCCAGCAGTCTAGGGGGCATTGGTAATCAGCCCCAGCATTTT,CASSLGGIGNQPQHF
.,TRBV5-1,TRBJ1-6,.,TGCGCCAGCAGCTTGGCCCTCGGCAGCGGAGAGTATAATTCACCCCTCCACTTT,CASSLALGSGEYNSPLHF
.,TRBV27,TRBJ1-5,.,TGTGCCAGCAGTTTAAGTGGCAGGGGTCGTCAGCCCCAGCATTTT,CASSLSGRGRQPQHF
.,TRBV3-1/TRBV3-2,TRBJ1-3,.,TGTGCCAGCAGCCAAGATCCGGGTCCTCGAAACACCATATATTTT,CASSQDPGPRNTIYF
.,TRBV5-1,TRBJ2-5,TRBD2,TGCGCCAGCAGCTTGAGCGGGGTGACCCGAGAGACCCAGTACTTC,CASSLSGVTRETQYF
.,TRBV7-2,TRBJ1-2,TRBD1,TGTGCCAGCAGCACTGCTTTGACAGGGGCCTATGGCTACACCTTC,CASSTALTGAYGYTF
.,TRBV7-2,TRBJ2-7,.,TGTGCCAGCAGCTTTCAGACACTCGTTTCCTACGAGCAGTACTTC,CASSFQTLVSYEQYF
.,TRBV19,TRBJ1-5,.,TGTGCCAGTAGTTTTCAGGGGCCGCGGAGCAATCAGCCCCAGCATTTT,CASSFQGPRSNQPQHF
.,TRBV6-5,TRBJ2-7,.,TGTGCCAGCAGTTACTCGACAGGAACCTACGAGCAGTACTTC,CASSYSTGTYEQYF
.,TRBV4-3,TRBJ2-4,.,TGCGCCAGCAGCCAAGAGACGGGACTCGGCATTCAGTACTTC,CASSQETGLGIQYF
.,TRBV3-1/TRBV3-2,TRBJ2-3,TRBD2,TGTGCCAGCAGCCAAGCCTCGCGGGGGGGCACAGATACGCAGTATTTT,CASSQASRGGTDTQYF
.,TRBV11-2,TRBJ1-2,TRBD1,TGTGCCAGCAGCTGGGACAGGTCTCCCCCTGGCTATGGCTACACCTTC,CASSWDRSPPGYGYTF
.,TRBV23-1,TRBJ1-6,.,TGCGCCAGCAGTCAACCGCCCGGGATGGACGTCCGCTATAATTCACCCCTCCACTTT,CASSQPPGMDVRYNSPLHF
.,TRBV12-3/TRBV12-4,TRBJ1-1,.,TGTGCCAGCAGTCCTAAACAGGGTATGCAAGCTTTCTTT,CASSPKQGMQAFF
.,TRBV6-5,TRBJ1-1,.,TGTGCCAGCTCTATAAGTAATCCGAACACTGAAGCTTTCTTT,CASSISNPNTEAFF
.,TRBV5-1,TRBJ2-7,.,TGCGCCAGCAGCTTGGAACAGGGTTTGTACGAGCAGTACTTC,CASSLEQGLYEQYF
.,TRBV6-6,TRBJ2-5,TRBD1,TGTGCCAGCAGTTACTCGAGACAGGGTGACGAGACCCAGTACTTC,CASSYSRQGDETQYF
once,TRBV3-1/TRBV3-2,TRBJ2-7,.,TGTGCCAGCAGCCCACAGGGGGGGATATCCTACGAGCAGTACTTC,CASSPQGGISYEQYF
.,TRBV7-9,TRBJ2-3,TRBD2,TGTGCCAGCCAGAGAGCGGGGGGGGCTGATACGCAGTATTTT,CASQRAGGADTQYF
.,TRBV12-3/TRBV12-4,TRBJ1-1,.,TGTGCCAGCAGTTTATCAATCAACACTGAAGCTTTCTTT,CASSLSINTEAFF
.,TRBV15,TRBJ2-2,.,TGTGCCACCAGCACGCTCAGGGCGAACACCGGGGAGCTGTTTTTT,CATSTLRANTGELFF
.,TRBV27,TRBJ1-2,TRBD1,TGTGCCAGCAGTTCCCAGACAGGGATCTATGGCTACACCTTC,CASSSQTGIYGYTF
.,TRBV19,TRBJ1-6,TRBD1,TGTGCCAGTAGTATTCAGGGGGCAGACTCACCCCTCCACTTT,CASSIQGADSPLHF
.,TRBV7-3,TRBJ2-3,TRBD1,TGTGCCAGCAGCTTAACCGGGACAGGGGGCCTGGATACGCAGTATTTT,CASSLTGTGGLDTQYF
.,TRBV11-2,TRBJ1-1,.,TGTGCCAGCAGCTTGAGCCGCGCAGGGGTGAACACTGAAGCTTTCTTT,CASSLSRAGVNTEAFF
.,TRBV18,TRBJ1-1,.,TGTGCCAGCTCACCACCGGGGGGATCGAACACTGAAGCTTTCTTT,CASSPPGGSNTEAFF
.,TRBV5-1,TRBJ2-7,.,TGCGCCAGCAGTTCTGTGGGGGCGGCGCAGTACTTC,CASSSVGAAQYF
.,TRBV7-2,TRBJ2-7,TRBD1,TGTGCCAGCAGCTTACGGGGACAGGGAGGCGACGAGCAGTACTTC,CASSLRGQGGDEQYF